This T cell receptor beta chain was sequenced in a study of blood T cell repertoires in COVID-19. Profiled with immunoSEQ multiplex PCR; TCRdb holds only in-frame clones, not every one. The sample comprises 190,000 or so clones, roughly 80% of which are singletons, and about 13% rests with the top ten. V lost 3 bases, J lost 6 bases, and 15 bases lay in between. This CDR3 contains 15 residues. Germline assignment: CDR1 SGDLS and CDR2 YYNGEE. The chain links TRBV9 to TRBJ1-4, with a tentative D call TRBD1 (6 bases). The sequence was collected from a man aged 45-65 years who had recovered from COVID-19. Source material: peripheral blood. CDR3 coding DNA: TGTGCCAGCAGCGAAAACAGGGTAGGGTATGAAAAACTGTTTTTT. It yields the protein CASSENRVGYEKLFF.